The TCR beta chain described here comes from a study of CD8 T cells in ankylosing spondylitis. Libraries for TCR beta were made by quantitative 5'-RACE with molecular barcodes. TCRdb passed the 5' RACE reads through MiXCR, listing each CDR3 protein once. The sample holds approximately 100,000 distinct CDR3 sequences, 7.5% to 9% seen once. This CDR3 has 14 residues. From germline, CDR1 is SGHRS and CDR2 YFSETQ. Trimming took 4 bases from V and 0 from J, leaving 8 bases between them. Study observations and caveats: What appeared characteristic of ankylosing spondylitis blood was a TCR beta motif of fewer than ten highly homologous variants. Disease-linked clones displayed a CD8+ phenotype and appeared relatively rarely in peripheral blood. Certain motif variants had earlier been reported in reactive arthritis synovial fluid and blood.

This clonotype was recorded many times. Its target is unknown. This sequence joins TRBV5-1 and TRBJ1-3; D is uncertain. What was sequenced was blood, either unsorted or a sorted T cell fraction (not recorded which). This clonotype originated in a male donor with ankylosing spondylitis or in good health (not recorded which). CDR3 loop: CASSLGSSGNTIYF. As DNA, the CDR3 is TGCGCCAGCAGCCTAGGGAGCTCTGGAAACACCATATATTTT.